The entry below gives a single T cell receptor beta chain sequence along with its context. What antigen it recognizes has not been identified. The sample holds no much larger clone one base away, and base qualities are not on file. These data come from a study of T cell responses to AZD1222 COVID-19 vaccine (dated by TCRdb to the early 2020s). In the study overall: AZD1222 recipients whose second dose came at about 4 weeks and those whose second dose came at about 12 weeks were combined into one group, since spike-specific TCR depth and breadth did not differ between the two schedules. A total of 233 trial participants underwent TCR sequencing, of whom some 210 received two doses of AZD1222 and some 25 received two doses of the MenACWY control vaccine. Trial participants were enrolled by age into 18-55, 56-69 and 70-plus year subgroups, with about 150, 28 and 57 TCR-sequenced participants respectively. Study-wide findings and limitations: After two AZD1222 doses, spike-specific TCR breadth and depth were significantly higher than at day 0 and than in MenACWY recipients. The whole spike protein was spanned by vaccine-associated CD4 TCRs, and dominant responses were seen in regions 160-218 and 743-854. No day 14 peak-response samples were available, so repertoires were characterized only after the peak T cell response. Reportedly, almost half of the unique spike-specific TCRs recognized epitopes lying outside the regions that are mutated in the B.1.351 and B.1.1.7 variants. Participants were mostly white British and included more females than males, and it was suggested by the authors that clonal diversity may have been underestimated. In the small 56-69-year group, the increase in depth fell short of significance, most likely because of low power. Only 5 to 7 AZD1222 recipients were SARS-CoV-2 seropositive at baseline, limiting conclusions about previously exposed vaccinees.

The CDR3 regions of human TCRbeta chains were subjected to immunosequencing. Per the original workflow: Repertoire TCRs were matched against a reference library of SARS-CoV-2-specific TCRs generated with the MIRA antigen-specificity platform. Breadth was defined as the fraction of unique TCRs that were SARS-CoV-2-associated. Depth was defined as the fraction of total T cells that were SARS-CoV-2-associated. Using the MIRA data, every spike-specific TCR was mapped to the spike region that the TCR reacted to and assigned to either a CD4 or a CD8 class. Log10-transformed breadth and depth values were compared by one-way ANOVA with Sidak's multiple comparisons tests. The clones in this table, taken by TCRdb from immuneACCESS, are in-frame only. Not every clone is retained; where verified, under half of the shortfall comes from an unresolved V gene, and the cause of the rest is unknown. V, J and clone size reflect that table, while D and trimming were determined from the DNA. Here the sample has tens of thousands of clones; over 90% occur a single time. The ten largest account for 7.5% to 10% of the sample.

In the germline V gene, CDR1 corresponds to SGHAT and CDR2 to FQNNGV. Including the terminal cysteine and phenylalanine, the CDR3 comprises 14 residues. The kept DNA is CDR3 alone, 42 bases in frame from the first base. V sheds 6 bases and J sheds 6 bases, leaving 15 bases between their ends. The time point label of this sample denotes: baseline before first vaccination. Vaccinee samples were obtained from the UK trials COV001 and COV002, which included a single-blind randomized controlled phase 2/3 trial of AZD1222 (ChAdOx1 nCoV-19) in healthy adults. For TCRbeta chain sequencing, PBMC samples were collected from trial participants at day 0 and at day 28 after the second dose.

This clonotype originated in an adult in good health. The sequencing here drew on peripheral blood, taken on day 0 of AZD1222 vaccination. This sequence uses TRBV11-2 and TRBJ2-4; matching of 6 bases hints at TRBD2 as the D gene. The CDR3 in this case is CASRDRQEGNIQYF. DNA sequence: TGTGCCAGCAGAGATCGTCAGGAGGGAAACATTCAGTACTTC.